What follows are 21 T cell receptor beta chains derived from one specimen sequenced in a study of T cells in localized non-small cell lung cancer. The data were produced by immunoSEQ multiplex PCR, yet TCRdb's version contains in-frame clones alone and is incomplete. The data show around 3,900 clones, 38% seen once. Sequencing was performed on lung tumor tissue, taken before any cancer treatment. These receptors all come from a woman between 35 and 75 years old with stage I lung adenocarcinoma.

The J gene is TRBJ1-2, the V gene TRBV15, with TRBD1 identical over 8 bases. In germline, CDR1 is LNHNV, CDR2 YYDKDF (reference sequence). The V segment lost 8 bases and the J segment 1 base; nucleotides outside the gene matches: 6. The CDR3 is made up of 14 amino acids. DNA of the CDR3: TGTGCCACCTCTCCGGGACAGGATAACTATGGCTACACCTTC. Encoded protein: CATSPGQDNYGYTF.

There are a few counts of this clone. V gene TRBV9 combines with J gene TRBJ1-5; no firm D call. Germline-derived CDR1 and CDR2 are SGDLS and YYNGEE. Between the trimmed V and J ends, which lost 1 base and 7 bases, there was a span of 9 bases. The CDR3 is 13 residues long. The CDR3 region has the DNA TGTGCCAGCAGCGTAAATGAGGGCCAGCCCCAGCATTTT. Its translation is CASSVNEGQPQHF.

This clone was observed a few times. The chain links TRBV30 to TRBJ1-3, with a tentative D call TRBD1 (5 bases). The CDR3 sequence is 14 residues long. Trimming took 1 base from V and 4 from J, leaving 11 bases between them. Germline CDR1 and CDR2: GTSNPN and SVGIG (reference sequence). The CDR3 DNA is TGTGCCTGGAGTGAGGGGTCGGGAGGAAACACCATATATTTT. This translates into CAWSEGSGGNTIYF.

This clone was seen a handful of times. V gene TRBV19 combines with J gene TRBJ2-6, with 10 bases that match TRBD1. The V and J ends lost 6 bases and 2 bases, in that order; junction bases with no gene match: 7. Germline CDR1 LNHDA, CDR2 SQIVND (reference sequence). The CDR3 is 17 amino acids. The CDR3 spells CASRSGTGDPGANVLTF. The CDR3 DNA follows: TGTGCCAGTAGATCCGGGACAGGGGATCCTGGGGCCAACGTCCTGACTTTC.

This chain uses TRBV19 with TRBJ1-4, with TRBD1 matching over 7 bases. This CDR3 has 14 residues. CDR1 and CDR2 (germline): LNHDA, SQIVND (reference sequence). V shed 6 bases, J shed 4 bases, and the junction held 5 bases outside the gene matches. CDR3 bases: TGTGCCAGTAGGCTTACAGGGGTTAATGAAAAACTGTTTTTT. Amino acid sequence: CASRLTGVNEKLFF.

This clone was seen more than once but under ten times. This chain uses TRBV19 with TRBJ1-5, with 10 bases matching TRBD1. The CDR3 is made up of 17 amino acids. V trimming: 5 bases; J trimming: 1 base; junction bases outside the gene matches: 8. CDR1 is LNHDA, CDR2 SQIVND, per germline (reference sequence). In DNA, the CDR3 is TGTGCCAGTAGTCCGGGACAGGGGTTCCTAAGCAATCAGCCCCAGCATTTT. Its translation: CASSPGQGFLSNQPQHF. The complete variable domain, with remaining parts taken from reference TRBV19 and TRBJ1-5, reads DGGITQSPKYLFRKEGQNVTLSCEQNLNHDAMYWYRQDPGQGLRLIYYSQIVNDFQKGDIAEGYSVSREKKESFPLTVTSAQKNPTAFYLCASSPGQGFLSNQPQHFGDGTRLSIL.

The chain recombines TRBV28 with TRBJ1-1; perhaps TRBD1 as D (5 bases). Germline V gives CDR1 MDHEN, CDR2 SYDVKM. V lost 2 bases and J lost 4, with 17 bases in between. The length of the CDR3 is 16 residues. CDR3 DNA: TGTGCCAGCAGTTTAGGGGGAGGCGGGGCGGGCACTGAAGCTTTCTTT. Amino acid sequence: CASSLGGGGAGTEAFF.

This clone is termed medium-sized. The rearrangement joins TRBV11-3 to TRBJ2-1, with D hard to call. Trimming took 1 base from V and 1 from J, leaving 5 bases between them. Germline lookup yields CDR1 SGHNT and CDR2 YENEEA. The CDR3 length is 14 residues. The CDR3 loop is CASSLGSSYNEQFF. In nucleotides, the CDR3 is TGTGCCAGCAGCTTAGGGAGTTCCTACAATGAGCAGTTCTTC.

V usage is TRBV10-1 and J usage is TRBJ2-1; 10 bases are a match to TRBD1. J was trimmed by 4 bases and V by 5 bases; bases with no gene match: 5. The CDR3 sequence is 15 residues long. Germline CDR1 WNHNN, CDR2 SYGVQD (reference sequence). The CDR3 sequence is CASSTGTGAYNEQFF. CDR3 bases: TGCGCCAGCAGTACCGGGACAGGGGCTTACAATGAGCAGTTCTTC.

The genes are TRBV28 and TRBJ1-2; possibly TRBD1 for D (5 bases). Trimming shortened V by 8 bases and J by 4 bases, and 17 bases separated the two germline ends. The CDR3 totals 14 residues. Germline V gene data show CDR1 as MDHEN and CDR2 as SYDVKM. CDR3 residues: CASLQTGQSYGYTF. DNA of the CDR3: TGTGCCAGCCTACAAACAGGTCAAAGCTATGGCTACACCTTC.

Points on this clone: An uncertain or unread base leads to its residue being written X. This sequence joins TRBV5-1 and TRBJ2-3; D is uncertain. Germline values: CDR1 SGHRS, CDR2 YFSETQ. The V gene lost 7 bases and the J gene lost 2 bases, with 14 bases spanning the gap. The CDR3 runs to 14 residues. CDR3 bases: TGCGCCAGCTCCGRGGGCCTGCTCACAGATACGCAGTATTTT. It is translated as CASSXGLLTDTQYF.

This sequence joins TRBV1 and TRBJ2-3; the table assigns TRBD2, which was not confirmed against the DNA. TRBV1 is a pseudogene segment. The CDR3 consists of 17 residues. The CDR3 DNA is TGCGCCAGCAGCCAAGAGGCAGCGGGAAGGAGCACAGATACGCAGTATTTT. It is translated as CASSQEAAGRSTDTQYF.

The rearrangement joins TRBV18 to TRBJ2-7; TRBD1 matches at 7 bases. Germline V gives CDR1 KGHSH, CDR2 LQKENI. The CDR3 contains 13 residues. J gave up 7 bases and V 3 bases, and 6 bases lay outside the gene matches. The CDR3 DNA follows: TGTGCCAGCTCACCTCAAGGGGGCTCGGAGCAGTACTTC. Its translation is CASSPQGGSEQYF.

This clone was seen more than once but under ten times. The V and J genes are TRBV6-8 and TRBJ2-3; D not certain. The CDR3 covers 14 residues. Germline-derived CDR1 and CDR2 are MNHGY and SAAAGT. Deletions cut 5 bases from V and 6 bases from J, with 15 bases between. The CDR3, as DNA: TGTGCCAGCAGTCGCCAACCTCTTGCGGATACGCAGTATTTT. This codes for CASSRQPLADTQYF.

In this sample, this clone turned up a few times. The chain is built from TRBV30 and TRBJ2-6, with TRBD1 matching over 7 bases. Trimming took 2 bases from V and 0 from J; bases not matched to a gene: 7. CDR1 and CDR2 from the germline V gene are GTSNPN and SVGIG (reference sequence). CDR3 length equals 17 residues. The CDR3 DNA follows: TGTGCCTGGAGTACAACAGGGGCCCGCTCTGGGGCCAACGTCCTGACTTTC. Protein product: CAWSTTGARSGANVLTF.

As concerns this clone: A read error may produce the germline difference seen at one junction end. V is TRBV2 and J is TRBJ1-4; D is unresolved. The CDR3 extends over 13 amino acids. The germline CDR1 and CDR2 sequences are SNHLY and FYNNEI. CDR3 coding DNA: TGTGTCAGCAGTTCACGACCCCGCGAAAAACTGTTTTTT. Translated, it gives CVSSSRPREKLFF.

The table lists this clone with a count of one. The chain is built from TRBV30 and TRBJ2-7; possible D gene TRBD2, 5 bases. Germline V gene data show CDR1 as GTSNPN and CDR2 as SVGIG (reference sequence). V gave up 0 bases and J gave up 1 base, with 7 bases separating them. CDR3 length: 13 residues. In DNA form, the CDR3 reads TGTGCCTGGAGTGTACCGGGATCCTACGAGCAGTACTTC. Its translation: CAWSVPGSYEQYF. Full variable domain (remainder filled in from reference TRBV30 and TRBJ2-7): SQTIHQWPATLVQPVGSPLSLECTVEGTSNPNLYWYRQAAGRGLQLLFYSVGIGQISSEVPQNLSASRPQDRQFILSSKKLLLSDSGFYLCAWSVPGSYEQYFGPGTRLTVT.

The chain carries TRBV29-1 and TRBJ2-2; 9 positions agree with TRBD2. CDR3 length: 14 residues. Germline V gene sequence: CDR1 SQVTM, CDR2 ANQGSEA. V trimming: 7 bases; J trimming: 5 bases; junction bases outside the gene matches: 8. The CDR3, as DNA: TGCAGCGGACGCCTTAGCGGGAGTACCGGGGAGCTGTTTTTT. It translates to CSGRLSGSTGELFF.

By share, this clone counts as large. V usage is TRBV4-1 and J usage is TRBJ2-3; 10 nucleotides align to TRBD2. V shed 1 base, J shed 6 bases, and the junction held 13 bases outside the gene matches. This CDR3 is built from 18 residues. The germline V gene encodes CDR1 MGHRA and CDR2 YSYEKL. The CDR3 bases are TGCGCCAGCAGCCAAGTAACGATCAAGCGGGAGGGTTGGGATACGCAGTATTTT. Its protein product is CASSQVTIKREGWDTQYF.

The V call is TRBV10-3, the J call TRBJ2-1, with D possibly being TRBD2 (6 bases). V gave up 2 bases and J gave up 8 bases, with 22 bases separating them. The CDR3 has 17 amino acids. From germline, CDR1 is ENHRY and CDR2 SYGVKD. Written as DNA, the CDR3 is TGTGCCATCAGTGAGCCCTCCGCTAGCGCGAGTAACGATGAGCAGTTCTTC. It is translated as CAISEPSASASNDEQFF.

This clone was counted between two and nine times. V gene TRBV19 combines with J gene TRBJ1-5, with D unresolved. V lost 6 bases and J 1 base, leaving 7 bases between the germline ends. The germline gives CDR1 LNHDA, CDR2 SQIVND (reference sequence). The CDR3 extends over 13 amino acids. The CDR3 DNA reads as TGTGCCAGTAGGGGAGTGAGCAATCAGCCCCAGCATTTT. It encodes CASRGVSNQPQHF.